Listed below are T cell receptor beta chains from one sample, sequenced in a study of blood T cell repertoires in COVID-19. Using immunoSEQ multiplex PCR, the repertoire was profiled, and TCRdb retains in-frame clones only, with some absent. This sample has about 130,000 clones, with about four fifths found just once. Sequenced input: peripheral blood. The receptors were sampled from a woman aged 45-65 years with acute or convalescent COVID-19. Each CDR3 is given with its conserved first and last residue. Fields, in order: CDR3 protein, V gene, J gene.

CDR3 protein: CASSLGQSVYGYTF; V gene: TRBV19; J gene: TRBJ1-2
CDR3 protein: CASSVTGVEAFF; V gene: TRBV9; J gene: TRBJ1-1
CDR3 protein: CASRAVNYGYTF; V gene: TRBV2; J gene: TRBJ1-2
CDR3 protein: CASSQRQGYTLAEAFF; V gene: TRBV6-6; J gene: TRBJ1-1
CDR3 protein: CASSEQNGGARTGELFF; V gene: TRBV2; J gene: TRBJ2-2
CDR3 protein: CASSKWTEGEQFF; V gene: TRBV6-5; J gene: TRBJ2-1
CDR3 protein: CASSLHWNTEAFF; V gene: TRBV5-5; J gene: TRBJ1-1
CDR3 protein: CASSDPGTPLYEQYF; V gene: TRBV6-1; J gene: TRBJ2-7
CDR3 protein: CASSGRGADVYGYTF; V gene: TRBV9; J gene: TRBJ1-2
CDR3 protein: CASSWGTGHSNTGELFF; V gene: TRBV7-9; J gene: TRBJ2-2
CDR3 protein: CASSWRQGNTGELFF; V gene: TRBV5-5; J gene: TRBJ2-2
CDR3 protein: CASSVEGVTGNTIYF; V gene: TRBV9; J gene: TRBJ1-3
CDR3 protein: CASRGWGRGGELFF; V gene: TRBV19; J gene: TRBJ2-2
CDR3 protein: CATSDFQEGGYEQYF; V gene: TRBV24-1; J gene: TRBJ2-7
CDR3 protein: CASIRPLGSQEAEQYF; V gene: TRBV5-8; J gene: TRBJ2-7
CDR3 protein: CASSRERGSYGYTF; V gene: TRBV14; J gene: TRBJ1-2
CDR3 protein: CASSDNRADGYTF; V gene: TRBV10-1; J gene: TRBJ1-2
CDR3 protein: CASSADGTGIRGYTF; V gene: TRBV19; J gene: TRBJ1-2
CDR3 protein: CASRGTSGLYNEQFF; V gene: TRBV4-2; J gene: TRBJ2-1
CDR3 protein: CASSVDGIYGYTF; V gene: TRBV19; J gene: TRBJ1-2
CDR3 protein: CSVKPQQGLVGYTF; V gene: TRBV29-1; J gene: TRBJ1-2
CDR3 protein: CASSSGGGRGNTIYF; V gene: TRBV6-5; J gene: TRBJ1-3
CDR3 protein: CASSYTDRGDGYTF; V gene: TRBV27; J gene: TRBJ1-2
CDR3 protein: CASSISVRNTEAFF; V gene: TRBV19; J gene: TRBJ1-1
CDR3 protein: CASQQTYGYTF; V gene: TRBV2; J gene: TRBJ1-2
CDR3 protein: CASSMSHYGYTF; V gene: TRBV6-5; J gene: TRBJ1-2
CDR3 protein: CASSMKGDQPQHF; V gene: TRBV6-5; J gene: TRBJ1-5
CDR3 protein: CASSQVRTGLISGNTIYF; V gene: TRBV4-1; J gene: TRBJ1-3
CDR3 protein: CASRRTGADGYGYTF; V gene: TRBV2; J gene: TRBJ1-2
CDR3 protein: CASSRRQGKNSPLHF; V gene: TRBV11-2; J gene: TRBJ1-6
CDR3 protein: CASSSGTGFSYNEQFF; V gene: TRBV6-5; J gene: TRBJ2-1
CDR3 protein: CASSIGGGTGELFF; V gene: TRBV19; J gene: TRBJ2-2
CDR3 protein: CATSDPQAANTGELFF; V gene: TRBV24-1; J gene: TRBJ2-2
CDR3 protein: CASSQDLTSGAYEQYF; V gene: TRBV3-1/TRBV3-2; J gene: TRBJ2-7
CDR3 protein: CASSSLAGQGSGEQYF; V gene: TRBV5-1; J gene: TRBJ2-7
CDR3 protein: CASSPQGRSYNEQFF; V gene: TRBV14; J gene: TRBJ2-1
CDR3 protein: CASSLGGLDRGRSPLHF; V gene: TRBV7-9; J gene: TRBJ1-6
CDR3 protein: CASSIELTGTNTGELFF; V gene: TRBV19; J gene: TRBJ2-2